The 26 T cell receptor beta chains given below trace back to one sample, sequenced in a study of somatic mutations in cytotoxic T cells in rheumatoid arthritis. The method was immunoSEQ multiplex PCR; TCRdb's version includes in-frame clones alone and lacks a portion of them. Among around 15,000 clones listed, 70% to 85% were seen once. What was sequenced was CD8+ T cells sorted from blood. Receptors originate from an adult with rheumatoid arthritis.

This clone has a handful of counts. This same CDR3 is encoded by further DNA sequences in the sample. The V call is TRBV4-2, the J call TRBJ1-6; no definite D call. The germline CDR1 and CDR2 sequences are LGHNA and YNFKEQ. Trimming shortened V by 1 base and J by 10 bases, and 5 bases separated the two germline ends. The length of the CDR3 is 12 residues. The chain's CDR3 is CASSQVRSPLHF. In DNA, the CDR3 is TGTGCCAGCAGCCAAGTACGCTCACCCCTCCACTTT.

The V and J genes are TRBV11-2 and TRBJ2-3; D gene unclear. Trimming cost V 0 bases and J 7 bases, with 14 bases left between them. Germline V CDR1 and CDR2: SGHAT, FQNNGV. The CDR3 consists of 15 residues. CDR3: CASSLDLSSPNTQYF. The CDR3 coding sequence is TGTGCCAGCAGCTTAGATCTCAGCAGCCCTAATACGCAGTATTTT.

The chain uses TRBV6-1 and TRBJ1-1, with D maybe TRBD1 (5 bases). The CDR3 totals 14 residues. With 7 bases removed from V and 1 base from J, the gap between germline ends came to 13 bases. Germline loops: CDR1 MNHNS, CDR2 SASEGT. CDR3 in amino acids: CASIRQWRNTEAFF. CDR3 nucleotide sequence: TGTGCCAGCATTCGACAGTGGAGGAACACTGAAGCTTTCTTT.

As concerns this clone: This same CDR3 is encoded by further DNA sequences in the sample. The chain has TRBV19 and TRBJ1-1; D perhaps matches TRBD1 (6 bases). The V end lost 4 bases, the J end lost 4 bases, and 13 bases lay between the germline ends. The CDR3 has 14 amino acids. Germline V CDR1 and CDR2: LNHDA, SQIVND (reference sequence). CDR3 nucleotide sequence: TGTGCCAGTAGTAGGCGGGGGCTGGGCACTGAAGCTTTCTTT. It encodes CASSRRGLGTEAFF.

The chain joins TRBV27 to TRBJ2-5, with 7 bases aligning to TRBD1. This CDR3 spans 15 amino acids. CDR1 and CDR2 (germline): MNHEY, SMNVEV (reference sequence). J was trimmed by 4 bases and V by 4 bases; bases with no gene match: 9. The CDR3 loop reads CASSWTAGGIETQYF. CDR3 sequence (DNA): TGTGCCAGCAGTTGGACGGCAGGGGGAATAGAGACCCAGTACTTC.

The chain has TRBV28 and TRBJ2-1, with TRBD2 matching 7 bases. The germline CDR1 and CDR2 sequences are MDHEN and SYDVKM. Trimming at V came to 1 base and at J to 6 bases, leaving 6 bases not matched to a gene. The CDR3 has 15 amino acids. In DNA, the CDR3 is TGTGCCAGCAGTTTATTGGGGAGGGGAGGCAATGAGCAGTTCTTC. Amino acid sequence: CASSLLGRGGNEQFF. Looking up the rest from reference TRBV28 and TRBJ2-1 gives the full variable domain: DVKVTQSSRYLVKRTGEKVFLECVQDMDHENMFWYRQDPGLGLRLIYFSYDVKMKEKGDIPEGYSVSREKKERFSLILESASTNQTSMYLCASSLLGRGGNEQFFGPGTRLTVL.

The V and J genes are TRBV5-6 and TRBJ1-6; D not resolved. Trimming cost V 6 bases and J 4 bases, with 11 bases left between them. Germline-derived CDR1 and CDR2 are SGHDT and YYEEEE. This CDR3 has 14 residues. In DNA form, the CDR3 reads TGTGCCAGCAAGGAGACACAATATAATTCACCCCTCCACTTT. Its protein is CASKETQYNSPLHF.

Relative to its sample, this clone is medium-sized. The chain recombines TRBV19 with TRBJ1-4; TRBD1 matches 7 bases. Per the germline V gene, CDR1 is LNHDA and CDR2 is SQIVND (reference sequence). This CDR3 is 11 amino acids long. Germline trimming cut 6 bases from V and 17 bases from J; bases unmatched to any gene: 9. As DNA, the CDR3 is TGTGCCAGTAGCATTGGGACAGTCGGATTTTTT. It encodes CASSIGTVGFF.

The chain has TRBV10-3 and TRBJ1-1; TRBD1 aligns across 9 bases. Germline V CDR1 and CDR2: ENHRY, SYGVKD. The V segment lost 6 bases and the J segment 3 bases; nucleotides outside the gene matches: 5. The CDR3 runs 14 residues. The chain's CDR3 is CAIRPGQGHTEAFF. The CDR3 region has the DNA TGTGCCATCAGGCCGGGACAGGGACACACTGAAGCTTTCTTT.

The J gene is TRBJ1-1, the V gene TRBV11-3; the match to TRBD1 covers 8 bases. The CDR3 has 13 residues. The germline gives CDR1 SGHNT, CDR2 YENEEA. After removal of 7 bases from V and 6 bases from J, the junction contained 7 bases not matched to a gene. The CDR3 is CASTKTGEAEAFF. Written as DNA, the CDR3 is TGTGCCAGCACCAAGACAGGGGAGGCTGAAGCTTTCTTT.

This clone is a singleton in its sample. The DNA of the CDR3 is TGCGCCAGCAGCTTGCGGTTGGACAGTACACCAGATACGCAGTATTTT. This gives the protein CASSLRLDSTPDTQYF. The chain couples TRBV5-1 to TRBJ2-3, with D possibly being TRBD1 (6 bases). Germline lookup yields CDR1 SGHRS and CDR2 YFSETQ. The CDR3 sequence is 16 residues long. V lost 1 base to trimming and J lost 4 bases, with 16 bases between them. Combining the CDR3 with reference TRBV5-1 and TRBJ2-3 gives the whole variable domain KAGVTQTPRYLIKTRGQQVTLSCSPISGHRSVSWYQQTPGQGLQFLFEYFSETQRNKGNFPGRFSGRQFSNSRSEMNVSTLELGDSALYLCASSLRLDSTPDTQYFGPGTRLTVL.

In DNA, the CDR3 is TGTGCCAGAGGGGTATACGAGCAGTACGTC. Translated, it gives CARGVYEQYV. V and J are TRBV6-5 and TRBJ2-7; D may be TRBD1 (5 bases). The V end was cut by 9 bases, the J end by 4 bases, with 7 bases between. Germline CDR1 reads MNHEY; CDR2 reads SVGAGI. The CDR3 contains 10 residues.

This clone showed up just once. The chain joins TRBV19 to TRBJ2-7, with D possibly TRBD1 on 6 matching bases. The germline V gene has CDR1 LNHDA and CDR2 SQIVND (reference sequence). There are 18 residues in the CDR3. Trimming pared 5 bases from V and 3 bases from J, leaving 26 bases between. CDR3 nucleotide sequence: TGTGCCAGTAGTCCGCCTCATCTACAGGGATCCCAAAACTACGAGCAGTACTTC. It codes for CASSPPHLQGSQNYEQYF.

This sequence joins TRBV11-2 and TRBJ2-7; TRBD2 is a possible D gene (5 bases). Trimming pared 1 base from V and 2 bases from J, leaving 9 bases between. Germline V CDR1 and CDR2: SGHAT, FQNNGV. The CDR3 totals 14 residues. As DNA, the CDR3 is TGTGCCAGCAGCTTAGGGACTGGACCCTACGAGCAGTACTTC. Its translation: CASSLGTGPYEQYF.

This clone has a handful of counts. This chain joins TRBV6-1 and TRBJ2-3; the match to TRBD2 covers 7 bases. The length of the CDR3 is 15 residues. Losses at the gene ends were 7 bases for V and 6 bases for J; bases not matched to a gene: 13. In germline, CDR1 is MNHNS, CDR2 SASEGT. The CDR3 region has the DNA TGTGCCAGCACCACAATAGCGGGTTCTTTGGATACGCAGTATTTT. The encoded protein is CASTTIAGSLDTQYF.

This clone appeared a few times. The chain combines TRBV6-4 with TRBJ2-2, with 9 bases identical to TRBD2. Germline V gene lookup returns CDR1 MRHNA and CDR2 SNTAGT. V was pared by 3 bases and J by 3 bases, with 2 bases of the junction left unmatched. The CDR3 is 15 residues long. CDR3: CASSEAGGDTGELFF. The CDR3 DNA is TGTGCCAGCAGTGAGGCGGGGGGGGACACCGGGGAGCTGTTTTTT.

J is TRBJ1-4 and V is TRBV4-1; D is possibly TRBD1 (6 bases). Trimming removed 0 bases from V and 4 bases from J, with 15 bases in between. The CDR3 sequence is 17 residues long. The germline gives CDR1 MGHRA, CDR2 YSYEKL. The DNA for the CDR3 is TGCGCCAGCAGCCAAGATTCCCTTCAGGGGTATAATGAAAAACTGTTTTTT. Its translation: CASSQDSLQGYNEKLFF.

The rearrangement uses TRBV28 and TRBJ1-2, with 7 positions matching TRBD1. CDR1 is MDHEN and CDR2 is SYDVKM in the germline V gene. This CDR3 has 15 amino acids. J lost 4 bases, V lost 1 base, and 6 bases had no gene match. CDR3 region: CASSLYGQAVYGYTF. CDR3 nucleotides: TGTGCCAGCAGTTTATATGGACAGGCTGTCTATGGCTACACCTTC.

The chain links TRBV4-1 to TRBJ1-4; 11 bases fit TRBD1. Germline V gives CDR1 MGHRA, CDR2 YSYEKL. J was trimmed by 4 bases and V by 1 base; bases with no gene match: 8. CDR3 length: 18 residues. CDR3 protein: CASSQGFGTGGVNEKLFF. The CDR3, as DNA: TGCGCCAGCAGCCAAGGATTTGGGACAGGGGGAGTTAATGAAAAACTGTTTTTT.

This chain links TRBV11-2 with TRBJ2-7; 9 nucleotides agree with TRBD2. V lost 1 base to trimming and J lost 2 bases; unmatched junction nucleotides: 3. The CDR3 has 15 residues. Germline values: CDR1 SGHAT, CDR2 FQNNGV. The CDR3 region has the DNA TGTGCCAGCAGCTTAGGTCTAGCGGGGCCCTACGAGCAGTACTTC. Protein: CASSLGLAGPYEQYF.

This chain links TRBV10-3 with TRBJ2-7; TRBD2 aligns across 9 bases. CDR3 length: 15 amino acids. Germline loops: CDR1 ENHRY, CDR2 SYGVKD. V lost 6 bases and J lost 2; bases outside the gene matches: 8. The CDR3: CAIRALAGHPYEQYF. For the CDR3, the DNA is TGTGCCATCAGGGCCCTAGCGGGGCATCCCTACGAGCAGTACTTC.

The gene calls are TRBV5-8 and TRBJ1-4, with D tentatively TRBD1 (5 bases). This CDR3 comprises 17 residues. V dropped 8 bases and J dropped 0 bases, with 20 bases sitting between them. Looked up from germline, CDR1 is SGHTS and CDR2 is YDEGEE. The CDR3 DNA reads TGTGCCAGTTCACTGGGGCGTCAACTTGCAACTAATGAAAAACTGTTTTTT. Amino acids: CASSLGRQLATNEKLFF.

This sequence joins TRBV14 and TRBJ2-7, with D hard to call. The CDR3 runs to 14 residues. Germline CDR1 SGHDN, CDR2 FVKESK. The V and J ends lost 4 bases and 0 bases respectively, with 10 bases between them. The CDR3 spells CASSPSDSSYEQYF. The CDR3 bases are TGTGCCAGCAGCCCCTCGGATAGCTCCTACGAGCAGTACTTC.

This clone was counted a single time. The chain is built from TRBV5-4 and TRBJ2-2; 10 bases match TRBD1. CDR3 length equals 16 residues. The germline gives CDR1 SGHNT, CDR2 YYREEE (reference sequence). V shed 3 bases and J 1 base; nucleotides not matched to a gene: 3. The CDR3 DNA is TGTGCCAGCAGCTCCGGACAGGGGGTGAACACCGGGGAGCTGTTTTTT. It yields the protein CASSSGQGVNTGELFF.

The J gene is TRBJ1-6, the V gene TRBV7-9; D gene uncertain. V lost 1 base, J lost 10 bases, and 11 bases lay in between. This CDR3 comprises 14 residues. The germline gives CDR1 SEHNR, CDR2 FQNEAQ (reference sequence). The CDR3 DNA reads TGTGCCAGCAGCTTAGTAGGGCTCGGCTCACCCCTCCACTTT. It is translated as CASSLVGLGSPLHF.

CDR3 sequence: CASSPSRGGSTGELFF. The CDR3 coding sequence is TGTGCCAGCAGCCCCTCTCGCGGGGGATCCACCGGGGAGCTGTTTTTT. V usage is TRBV11-3 and J usage is TRBJ2-2; 7 positions match TRBD2. The CDR3 is made up of 16 amino acids. Germline V gene lookup returns CDR1 SGHNT and CDR2 YENEEA. The V segment lost 5 bases and the J segment 4 bases; nucleotides outside the gene matches: 10.